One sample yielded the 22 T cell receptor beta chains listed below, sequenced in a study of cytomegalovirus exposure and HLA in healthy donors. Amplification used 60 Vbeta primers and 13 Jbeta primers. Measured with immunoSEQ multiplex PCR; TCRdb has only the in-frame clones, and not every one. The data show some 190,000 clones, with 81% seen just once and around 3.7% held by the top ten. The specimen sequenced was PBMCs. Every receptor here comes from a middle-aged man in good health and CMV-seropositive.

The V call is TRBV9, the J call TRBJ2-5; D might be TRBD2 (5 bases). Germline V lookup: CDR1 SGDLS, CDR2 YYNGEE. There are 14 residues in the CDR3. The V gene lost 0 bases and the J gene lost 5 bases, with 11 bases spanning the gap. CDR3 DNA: TGTGCCAGCAGCGTAGCGGCTAGAGGGGAGACCCAGTACTTC. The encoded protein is CASSVAARGETQYF.

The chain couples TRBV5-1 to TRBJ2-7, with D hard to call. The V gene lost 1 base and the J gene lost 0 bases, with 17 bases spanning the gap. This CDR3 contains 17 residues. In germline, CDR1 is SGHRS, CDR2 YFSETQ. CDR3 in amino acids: CASSLSSVSSSSYEQYF. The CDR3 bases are TGCGCCAGCAGCTTGAGCAGCGTCAGTAGCAGCTCCTACGAGCAGTACTTC.

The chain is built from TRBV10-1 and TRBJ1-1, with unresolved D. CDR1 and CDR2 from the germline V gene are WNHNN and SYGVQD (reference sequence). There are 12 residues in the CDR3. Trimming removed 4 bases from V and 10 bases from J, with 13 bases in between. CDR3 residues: CASSGDNFGAFF. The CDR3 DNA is TGCGCCAGCAGTGGAGATAATTTTGGAGCTTTCTTT.

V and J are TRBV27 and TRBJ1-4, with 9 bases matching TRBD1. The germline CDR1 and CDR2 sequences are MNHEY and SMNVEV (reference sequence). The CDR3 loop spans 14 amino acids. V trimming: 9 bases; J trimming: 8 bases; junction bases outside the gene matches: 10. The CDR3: CASATGGFTEKLFF. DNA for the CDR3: TGTGCCAGTGCTACAGGGGGCTTTACAGAAAAACTGTTTTTT.

CDR3 DNA sequence: TGTGCCAGCAGTTCTGGGGGAAAACAGGGTAACACCGGGGAGCTGTTTTTT. It is translated as CASSSGGKQGNTGELFF. This chain links TRBV28 with TRBJ2-2, with D possibly being TRBD1 (6 bases). Germline values: CDR1 MDHEN, CDR2 SYDVKM. The length of the CDR3 is 17 residues. Trimming removed 4 bases at V and 2 bases at J, with 17 bases between.

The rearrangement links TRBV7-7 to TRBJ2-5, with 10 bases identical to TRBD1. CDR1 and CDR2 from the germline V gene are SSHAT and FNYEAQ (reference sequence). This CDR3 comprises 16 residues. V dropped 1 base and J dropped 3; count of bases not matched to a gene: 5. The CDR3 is CASSLVGQGPEETQYF. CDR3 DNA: TGTGCCAGCAGCTTAGTGGGACAGGGGCCCGAAGAGACCCAGTACTTC.

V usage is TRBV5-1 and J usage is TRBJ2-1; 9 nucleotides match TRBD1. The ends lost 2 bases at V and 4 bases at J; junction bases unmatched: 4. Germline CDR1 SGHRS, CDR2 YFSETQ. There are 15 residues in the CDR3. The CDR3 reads CASSFSGQGYNEQFF. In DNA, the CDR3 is TGCGCCAGCAGCTTTTCGGGACAGGGATACAATGAGCAGTTCTTC.

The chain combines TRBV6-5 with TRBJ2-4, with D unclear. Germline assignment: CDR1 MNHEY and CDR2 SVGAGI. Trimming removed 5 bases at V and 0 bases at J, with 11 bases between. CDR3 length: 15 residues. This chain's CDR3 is CASSAQQVAKNIQYF. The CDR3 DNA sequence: TGTGCCAGCAGTGCCCAACAAGTAGCCAAAAACATTCAGTACTTC.

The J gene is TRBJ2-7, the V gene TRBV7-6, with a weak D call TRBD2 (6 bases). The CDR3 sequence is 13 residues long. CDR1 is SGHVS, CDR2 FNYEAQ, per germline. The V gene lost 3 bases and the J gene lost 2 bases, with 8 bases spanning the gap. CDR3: CASSFGGTYEQYF. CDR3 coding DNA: TGTGCCAGCAGCTTTGGGGGGACCTACGAGCAGTACTTC.

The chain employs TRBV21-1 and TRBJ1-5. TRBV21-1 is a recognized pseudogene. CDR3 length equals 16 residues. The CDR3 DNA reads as TGTGCCAGCAGCAAAGAAGGGGGGGGAGGCAATCAGCCCCAGCATTTT. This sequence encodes CASSKEGGGGNQPQHF.

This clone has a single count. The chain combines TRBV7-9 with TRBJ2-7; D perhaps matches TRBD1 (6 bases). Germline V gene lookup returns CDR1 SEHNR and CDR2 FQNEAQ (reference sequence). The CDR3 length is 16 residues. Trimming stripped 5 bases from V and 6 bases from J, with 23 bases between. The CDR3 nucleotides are TGTGCCAGCAGCGTACGTCGAACCGGGACAAACTTCGAGCAGTACTTC. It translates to CASSVRRTGTNFEQYF. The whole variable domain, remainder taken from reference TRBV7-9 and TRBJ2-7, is DTGVSQNPRHKITKRGQNVTFRCDPISEHNRLYWYRQTLGQGPEFLTYFQNEAQLEKSRLLSDRFSAERPKGSFSTLEIQRTEQGDSAMYLCASSVRRTGTNFEQYFGPGTRLTVT.

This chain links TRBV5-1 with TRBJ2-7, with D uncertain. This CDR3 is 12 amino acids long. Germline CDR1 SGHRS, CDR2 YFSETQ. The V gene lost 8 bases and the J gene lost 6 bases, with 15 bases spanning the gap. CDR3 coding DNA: TGCGCCAGTTTTGAAGGAGCTTCCGAGCAGTACTTC. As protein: CASFEGASEQYF.

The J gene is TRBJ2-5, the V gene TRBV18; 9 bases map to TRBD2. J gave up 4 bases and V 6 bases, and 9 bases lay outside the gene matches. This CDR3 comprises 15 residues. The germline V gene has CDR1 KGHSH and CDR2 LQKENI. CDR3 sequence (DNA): TGTGCCAGCTCGACTGTAGCGGGAGTGGGAGAGACCCAGTACTTC. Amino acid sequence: CASSTVAGVGETQYF. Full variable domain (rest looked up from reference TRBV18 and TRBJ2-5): NAGVMQNPRHLVRRRGQEARLRCSPMKGHSHVYWYRQLPEEGLKFMVYLQKENIIDESGMPKERFSAEFPKEGPSILRIQQVVRGDSAAYFCASSTVAGVGETQYFGPGTRLLVL.

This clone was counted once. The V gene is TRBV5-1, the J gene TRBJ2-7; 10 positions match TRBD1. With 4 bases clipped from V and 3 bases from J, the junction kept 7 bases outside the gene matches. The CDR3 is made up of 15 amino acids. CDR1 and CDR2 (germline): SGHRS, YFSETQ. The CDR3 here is CASSGSGTGDYEQYF. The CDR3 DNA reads TGCGCCAGCAGCGGCTCCGGGACAGGGGACTACGAGCAGTACTTC.

This CDR3 is CASSWGEGRTYGYTF. The CDR3 coding sequence is TGTGCCAGCAGTTGGGGGGAGGGACGGACCTATGGCTACACCTTC. The chain employs TRBV28 and TRBJ1-2; D may be TRBD1 (5 bases). The CDR3 is 15 residues long. Germline lookup yields CDR1 MDHEN and CDR2 SYDVKM. V was cut by 4 bases and J by 4 bases, with 16 bases left in between.

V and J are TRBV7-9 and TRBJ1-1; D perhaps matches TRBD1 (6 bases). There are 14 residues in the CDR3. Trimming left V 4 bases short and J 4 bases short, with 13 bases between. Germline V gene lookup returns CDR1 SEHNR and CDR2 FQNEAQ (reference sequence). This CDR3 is CASSSDYRATEAFF. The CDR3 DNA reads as TGTGCCAGCAGCTCCGATTACAGGGCCACTGAAGCTTTCTTT.

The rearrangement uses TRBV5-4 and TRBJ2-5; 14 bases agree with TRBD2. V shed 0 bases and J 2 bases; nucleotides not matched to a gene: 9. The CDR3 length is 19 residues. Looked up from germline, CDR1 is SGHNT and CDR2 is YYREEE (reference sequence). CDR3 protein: CASSLGGGLAGAGQETQYF. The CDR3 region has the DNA TGTGCCAGCAGCTTGGGGGGGGGACTAGCGGGAGCTGGGCAAGAGACCCAGTACTTC.

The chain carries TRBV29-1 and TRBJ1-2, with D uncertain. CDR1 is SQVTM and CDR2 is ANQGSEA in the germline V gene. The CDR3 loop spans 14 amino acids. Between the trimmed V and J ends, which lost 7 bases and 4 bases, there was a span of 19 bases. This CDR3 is CSGDLGPSGYGYTF. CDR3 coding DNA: TGCAGCGGGGATCTGGGCCCCAGCGGCTATGGCTACACCTTC.

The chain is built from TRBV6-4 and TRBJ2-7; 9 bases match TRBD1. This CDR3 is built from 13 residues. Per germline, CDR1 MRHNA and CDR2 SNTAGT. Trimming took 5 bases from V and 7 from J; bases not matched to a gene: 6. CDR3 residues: CASSWTGEGEQYF. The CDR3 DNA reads TGTGCCAGCAGTTGGACAGGGGAGGGTGAGCAGTACTTC.

The CDR3 loop is CASSLTTGTNTGELFF. The CDR3 nucleotides are TGTGCCAGCAGCTTAACCACAGGAACGAACACCGGGGAGCTGTTTTTT. This chain links TRBV7-3 with TRBJ2-2; TRBD1 is a possible D gene (5 bases). This CDR3 is built from 16 residues. V lost 0 bases and J lost 0, with 8 bases in between. Germline lookup yields CDR1 SGHTA and CDR2 FQGTGA. The complete variable domain, with remaining parts taken from reference TRBV7-3 and TRBJ2-2, reads GAGVSQTPSNKVTEKGKYVELRCDPISGHTALYWYRQSLGQGPEFLIYFQGTGAADDSGLPNDRFFAVRPEGSVSTLKIQRTERGDSAVYLCASSLTTGTNTGELFFGEGSRLTVL.

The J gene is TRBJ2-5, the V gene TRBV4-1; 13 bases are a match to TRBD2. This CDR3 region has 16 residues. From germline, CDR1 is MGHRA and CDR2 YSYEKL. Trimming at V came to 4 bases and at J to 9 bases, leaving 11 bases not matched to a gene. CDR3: CASSPTSGREIRAQYF. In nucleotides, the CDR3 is TGCGCCAGCAGCCCCACTAGCGGGAGGGAGATCAGGGCCCAGTACTTC.

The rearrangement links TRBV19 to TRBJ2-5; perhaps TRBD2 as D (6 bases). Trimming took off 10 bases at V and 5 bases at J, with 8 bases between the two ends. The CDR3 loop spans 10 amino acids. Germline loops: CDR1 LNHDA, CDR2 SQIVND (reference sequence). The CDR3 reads CATGRETQYF. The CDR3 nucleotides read TGTGCCACGGGGAGGGAGACCCAGTACTTC.